These T cell receptor beta chains were read from a single sample in a study of CD8+ T cells in alopecia areata. Clones were sequenced by immunoSEQ multiplex PCR, and TCRdb holds only the in-frame ones, with some missing. The sample contains about 4,200 clones, about two thirds of which appear only once. The sample consisted of skin. These TCRs come from a human donor in good health. Both conserved end residues are part of each CDR3. D genes are given only for firm matches. Expanded clones are given a class, and other clones once, few, many or no size at all.

abundance: NA
j_gene: TRBJ2-2
v_gene: TRBV6-6
d_gene: NA
CDR3nt: TGTGCCAGCAGTTACGTTGACACCGGGGAGCTGTTTTTT
CDR3aa: CASSYVDTGELFF

abundance: few
j_gene: TRBJ2-2
v_gene: TRBV5-1
d_gene: TRBD2
CDR3nt: TGCGCCAGCAGCTTGGGGCTAGCGGGACGGCTGAGCACCGGGGAGCTGTTTTTT
CDR3aa: CASSLGLAGRLSTGELFF

abundance: NA
j_gene: TRBJ1-2
v_gene: TRBV18
d_gene: NA
CDR3nt: TGTGCCAGCTCAGCCTTCCGGCTAACAATCGCTAGCTCCCCCTACTATGGCTACACCTTC
CDR3aa: CASSAFRLTIASSPYYGYTF

abundance: NA
j_gene: TRBJ1-4
v_gene: TRBV6-5
d_gene: NA
CDR3nt: TGTGCCAGCAAAAGGGGGGCGACCGAAAAACTGTTTTTT
CDR3aa: CASKRGATEKLFF

abundance: NA
j_gene: TRBJ2-7
v_gene: TRBV5-1
d_gene: TRBD1
CDR3nt: TGCGCCAGCAGCTTGGTCAGGGGACAGCTCGAGCAGTACTTC
CDR3aa: CASSLVRGQLEQYF

abundance: once
j_gene: TRBJ2-1
v_gene: TRBV29-1
d_gene: NA
CDR3nt: TGCAGCGCGGCGTACAACAATGAGCAGTTCTTC
CDR3aa: CSAAYNNEQFF

abundance: NA
j_gene: TRBJ2-7
v_gene: TRBV5-1
d_gene: NA
CDR3nt: TGCGCCAGCAGCTTGAATTCAGGGGCCTACGAGCAGTACTTC
CDR3aa: CASSLNSGAYEQYF

abundance: NA
j_gene: TRBJ2-5
v_gene: TRBV5-6
d_gene: NA
CDR3nt: TGTGCCAGCAGCCGCAGACAGTTGGGGCAAGAGACCCAGTACTTC
CDR3aa: CASSRRQLGQETQYF

abundance: NA
j_gene: TRBJ1-5
v_gene: TRBV5-5
d_gene: NA
CDR3nt: TGTGCCAGCAGCTTGGCCAGTCCCCATTTGGGGCCCCAGCATTTT
CDR3aa: CASSLASPHLGPQHF

abundance: few
j_gene: TRBJ2-5
v_gene: TRBV11-2
d_gene: TRBD2
CDR3nt: TGTGCCAGCAGCTTATCATCTAGCGGCCCTGGGACCCAGTACTTC
CDR3aa: CASSLSSSGPGTQYF

abundance: NA
j_gene: TRBJ2-1
v_gene: TRBV2
d_gene: TRBD1
CDR3nt: TGTGCCAGCAGGACCGGACAGGGGGCCAACAATGAGCAGTTCTTC
CDR3aa: CASRTGQGANNEQFF

abundance: NA
j_gene: TRBJ2-7
v_gene: TRBV5-6
d_gene: TRBD2
CDR3nt: TGTGCCAGCAGCTTCCTGACTAGCGGGAGGGTTGACGAGCAGTACTTC
CDR3aa: CASSFLTSGRVDEQYF

abundance: NA
j_gene: TRBJ1-2
v_gene: TRBV28
d_gene: NA
CDR3nt: TGTGCCAGCAGTTTACCCAGGGAGACTATCTTAGCTAACTATGGCTACACCTTC
CDR3aa: CASSLPRETILANYGYTF

abundance: NA
j_gene: TRBJ2-7
v_gene: TRBV29-1
d_gene: NA
CDR3nt: TGCAGCGGAGAGGGACGTCCAGGCGAGCAGTACTTC
CDR3aa: CSGEGRPGEQYF

abundance: NA
j_gene: TRBJ2-3
v_gene: TRBV30
d_gene: TRBD1
CDR3nt: TGTGCCTGGAGCCCCCCGCAGGGGGCGAGAGATACGCAGTATTTT
CDR3aa: CAWSPPQGARDTQYF

abundance: NA
j_gene: TRBJ2-3
v_gene: TRBV7-9
d_gene: NA
CDR3nt: TGTGCCAGCAGCTTCACCCGAGGGAACACAGATACGCAGTATTTT
CDR3aa: CASSFTRGNTDTQYF